This passage covers 2 T cell receptor beta chains from one sample sequenced in a study of blood T cell repertoires in COVID-19. Profiled with immunoSEQ multiplex PCR; TCRdb holds only in-frame clones, not every one. The table lists fewer than 300,000 clones, roughly 91% of them singletons. Sequencing was performed on PBMCs or T cells enriched from blood (not recorded which). These receptors originate from a man in his forties who had recovered from COVID-19.

The genes are TRBV6-5 and TRBJ2-1, with D maybe TRBD1 (6 bases). V was shortened by 0 bases and J by 6 bases, with 12 bases between the two germline ends. CDR1 is MNHEY, CDR2 SVGAGI, per germline. The CDR3 has 15 residues. This chain's CDR3 is CASSYSGAGVNEQFF. CDR3 DNA sequence: TGTGCCAGCAGTTACTCGGGGGCGGGCGTCAATGAGCAGTTCTTC.

The chain employs TRBV7-9 and TRBJ1-1; 7 bases are a match to TRBD1. V was clipped by 5 bases and J by 7 bases; unmatched bases: 4. The V gene's germline CDR1 is SEHNR and CDR2 FQNEAQ (reference sequence). This CDR3 is 12 amino acids long. The CDR3 reads CASSQTGVEAFF. CDR3 nucleotide sequence: TGTGCCAGCAGCCAAACAGGGGTTGAAGCTTTCTTT.